This TCR beta chain was profiled in a study of human T cells and chemical hapten exposure. TCRdb redid the calling of the RACE reads with MiXCR, one entry per CDR3 protein. The repertoire holds roughly 100,000 distinct CDR3 sequences, with 10% to 15% as singletons. The CDR3 is made up of 13 amino acids. Trimming cost V 4 bases and J 2 bases, with 9 bases left between them. The germline V gene has CDR1 ENHRY and CDR2 SYGVKD. Time point meaning: pre-sensitization, week 0. The sample's treatment: therapeutic diphenylcyclopropenone sensitization with weekly scalp DPC. This TCR came from a woman aged 45 to 65 with alopecia areata. Some clones in this sample may be carry-over from other donors' samples. The sequencing used whole blood, collected in connection with sensitization to the hapten diphenylcyclopropenone (DPC). The chain employs TRBV10-3 and TRBJ2-7; the D call may be TRBD1 or TRBD2 (5 bases each). CDR3 bases: TGTGCCATCAGTGCCCAGGGACCCTACGAGCAGTACTTC. Its protein is CAISAQGPYEQYF.